Listed below are T cell receptor beta chains from one sample, sequenced in a study of identical twins. MiXCR, applied by TCRdb to the 5' RACE reads, yields one record per CDR3 protein. The sample holds about 720,000 distinct CDR3 sequences, roughly 18% seen once. The sample was also reused in another study, on T cells expressing NK-cell markers.

The specimen was PBMCs. Receptors were obtained from a young woman in good health. Both conserved end residues are part of each CDR3. Fields, in order: V gene, J gene, D gene, clone size, CDR3 protein, CDR3 DNA. A D gene is named only where the DNA matches it firmly. A clone size is listed for some rows: how often the clone was seen (once, few, many), or a class if it is expanded.

>TRBV6-1|TRBJ1-1|NA|NA
CASSQPERENTEAFF
TGTGCCAGCAGCCAGCCCGAAAGAGAGAACACTGAAGCTTTCTTT
>TRBV12-3/TRBV12-4|TRBJ1-2|NA|NA
CASSLNRAISGYTF
TGTGCCAGCAGCCTGAACAGGGCAATCAGTGGCTACACCTTC
>TRBV20-1|TRBJ1-4|NA|NA
CSASSPYGEKLFF
TGCAGTGCTAGTTCTCCATATGGGGAAAAACTGTTTTTT
>TRBV10-3|TRBJ2-1|NA|few
CAIRGSRRNEQFF
TGTGCCATCAGAGGGTCTCGTCGGAATGAGCAGTTCTTC
>TRBV20-1|TRBJ1-5|TRBD1|NA
CSANAPGTGNQPQHF
TGCAGTGCTAATGCGCCCGGGACAGGGAATCAGCCCCAGCATTTT
>TRBV20-1|TRBJ1-6|NA|NA
CSARRTSTGNSPLHF
TGCAGTGCTAGAAGGACGTCTACAGGGAATTCACCCCTCCACTTT
>TRBV5-5|TRBJ2-3|TRBD2|NA
CASSSKTSGDTQYF
TGTGCCAGCAGCTCCAAGACTAGCGGAGATACGCAGTATTTT
>TRBV18|TRBJ2-7|NA|NA
CASSPPDRSDYEQYF
TGTGCCAGCTCACCCCCCGACAGGTCTGACTACGAGCAGTACTTC
>TRBV20-1|TRBJ2-1|TRBD2|NA
CSASSSGGSMQFF
TGCAGTGCTAGCTCTAGCGGGGGCAGTATGCAGTTCTTC
>TRBV5-6|TRBJ2-5|TRBD2|many
CASSLYGTRGETQYF
TGTGCCAGCAGCTTGTATGGGACTAGGGGCGAGACCCAGTACTTC
>TRBV12-3/TRBV12-4|TRBJ1-5|NA|few
CASSFPGYNQPQHF
TGTGCCAGCAGTTTCCCAGGGTATAATCAGCCCCAGCATTTT
>TRBV20-1|TRBJ2-1|NA|NA
CSARVRGLGGAYNEQFF
TGCAGTGCTAGGGTACGGGGACTGGGCGGGGCCTACAATGAGCAGTTCTTC
>TRBV29-1|TRBJ2-3|NA|NA
CSTPETGRDTQYF
TGCAGCACCCCTGAAACGGGACGAGATACGCAGTATTTT
>TRBV7-9|TRBJ1-2|NA|many
CASSLQGSNYGYTF
TGTGCCAGCAGCCTACAGGGATCTAACTATGGCTACACCTTC
>TRBV3-1|TRBJ2-3|NA|few
CASSQGAELTDTQYF
TGTGCCAGCAGCCAAGGAGCGGAACTCACAGATACGCAGTATTTT
>TRBV7-2|TRBJ1-2|NA|few
CASRQGTNYGYTF
TGTGCCAGCAGGCAGGGAACTAACTATGGCTACACCTTC
>TRBV5-1|TRBJ2-3|TRBD1|NA
CASSGDRGRSTDTQYF
TGCGCCAGCAGCGGCGACAGGGGGCGCAGCACAGATACGCAGTATTTT
>TRBV9|TRBJ2-3|NA|NA
CASSVGGTGSDTQYF
TGTGCCAGCAGCGTAGGAGGTACAGGGTCAGATACGCAGTATTTT
>TRBV6-5|TRBJ2-1|TRBD2|few
CASSYSSGRVYNEQFF
TGTGCCAGCAGTTACTCGAGCGGGAGGGTCTACAATGAGCAGTTCTTC
>TRBV12-3/TRBV12-4|TRBJ1-5|NA|few
CASSFTGQPQHF
TGTGCCAGCAGTTTCACCGGGCAGCCCCAGCATTTT
>TRBV20-1|TRBJ2-5|NA|many
CSARSAGGEAETQYF
TGCAGTGCACGTAGTGCCGGGGGCGAGGCGGAGACCCAGTACTTC
>TRBV10-3|TRBJ2-1|TRBD2|NA
CAITAGTSGLGEQFF
TGTGCCATCACTGCCGGGACTAGCGGGTTAGGTGAGCAGTTCTTC
>TRBV30|TRBJ2-5|NA|NA
CAWSTYQETQYF
TGTGCCTGGTCCACGTACCAAGAGACCCAGTACTTC
>TRBV20-1|TRBJ2-5|NA|few
CSARDRIETQYF
TGCAGTGCTAGAGACAGGATTGAGACCCAGTACTTC
>TRBV7-8|TRBJ1-3|TRBD1|NA
CASSLARGQGYGNTIYF
TGTGCCAGCAGCTTAGCAAGGGGACAGGGGTATGGAAACACCATATATTTT
>TRBV29-1|TRBJ2-3|NA|NA
CSGGYGSMDTQYF
TGCAGCGGGGGGTACGGGAGCATGGATACGCAGTATTTT
>TRBV20-1|TRBJ2-7|NA|few
CSAIPGLPQWDEQYF
TGCAGTGCTATTCCGGGACTCCCTCAGTGGGACGAGCAGTACTTC
>TRBV9|TRBJ2-3|TRBD2|NA
CASSVDIAGGSTDTQYF
TGTGCCAGCAGCGTAGATATAGCGGGGGGCAGCACAGATACGCAGTATTTT